What follows are 18 T cell receptor beta chains derived from one specimen sequenced in a study of T cell clonality in common variable immunodeficiency. Study-level findings and limits: Common variable immunodeficiency TCR beta sequences reportedly had fewer deletions and N-nucleotide insertions.

TCRdb's table, derived via immunoSEQ multiplex PCR, lists solely in-frame clones and lacks some. This sample comprises about 19,000 clones, none seen once only. For these TCRs, the target antigens are not known. Sequencing was done on a sample of peripheral blood mononuclear cells. The source is a human donor with common variable immunodeficiency.

Only a few counts were recorded for this clone. With the read ending 3 residues before the CDR3 end, the germline J gene is used to fill in that end. The chain links TRBV20-1 to TRBJ2-7; D possibly corresponds to TRBD1 (5 bases). CDR1 and CDR2 from the germline V gene are DFQATT and SNEGSKA (reference sequence). The CDR3 spans 14 residues. V lost 4 bases, J lost 4 bases, and 17 bases lay in between. The sequenced part of the CDR3 DNA is TGCAGTGCTACAGACAGTCCTCTCCATTACGAG. As protein: CSATDSPLHYE. The whole CDR3 protein is CSATDSPLHYEQYF.

The CDR3 region is CASSLRGGSYNEQFF. The part of the CDR3 DNA that was read is TGTGCCAGCAGCTTACGCGGGGGTTCCTACAATGAG. The V and J genes are TRBV11-2 and TRBJ2-1, with 7 bases that match TRBD2. The read terminates 3 residues before the CDR3 end, so the remaining end is supplied by the germline J gene. Germline lookup yields CDR1 SGHAT and CDR2 FQNNGV. The CDR3 totals 15 residues. V dropped 2 bases and J dropped 1; count of bases not matched to a gene: 2. Supplemented by reference TRBV11-2 and TRBJ2-1, the full variable domain reads EAGVAQSPRYKIIEKRQSVAFWCNPISGHATLYWYQQILGQGPKLLIQFQNNGVVDDSQLPKDRFSAERLKGVDSTLKIQPAKLEDSAVYLCASSLRGGSYNEQFFGPGTRLTVL.

This clone came up many times. The read terminates 3 residues ahead of where the CDR3 ends, so the germline J gene completes it. The rearrangement uses TRBV20-1 and TRBJ1-2; no clear D. The germline V gene encodes CDR1 DFQATT and CDR2 SNEGSKA (reference sequence). With 0 bases removed from V and 5 bases from J, the gap between germline ends came to 19 bases. The CDR3 length is 16 residues. CDR3 sequence reads: CSARDVIAQSIYGYTF. The covered CDR3 bases are TGCAGTGCTAGAGATGTGATTGCCCAATCTATTTATGGC.

Of note for this clone: The read ends 3 residues before the CDR3 terminus; that terminus is restored from the germline J gene. The chain has TRBV6-2 or TRBV6-3 and TRBJ2-7; TRBD1 aligns across 9 bases. Looked up from germline, CDR1 is MNHEY and CDR2 is SVGEGT. V lost 7 bases, J lost 3 bases, and 10 bases stayed unmatched. This CDR3 region has 15 residues. The sequenced part of the CDR3 DNA is TGTGCCAGCACCTACTCCGGGACAGGGTTCTACGAG. This gives the protein CASTYSGTGFYE. The whole CDR3 reads CASTYSGTGFYEQYF.

This clone was seen more than once but under ten times. The read finishes 3 residues shy of the CDR3 end, and the germline J gene is used to complete it. This chain connects TRBV18 to TRBJ2-5; 11 bases align to TRBD1. Germline loops: CDR1 KGHSH, CDR2 LQKENI. This CDR3 has 16 amino acids. V lost 3 bases, J lost 3 bases, and 6 bases stayed unmatched. This chain's CDR3 is CASSPTGQGDKETQYF. The DNA read from the CDR3 is TGTGCCAGCTCACCCACGGGACAGGGGGATAAAGAGACC.

This clone occurred a few times. The observed sequence ends 3 residues before the CDR3 terminus, with the missing tail filled in from the germline J gene. V is TRBV5-1 and J is TRBJ2-1; D is possibly TRBD1 (5 bases). The CDR3 totals 15 residues. Per germline, CDR1 SGHRS and CDR2 YFSETQ. With 0 bases removed from V and 9 bases from J, the gap between germline ends came to 16 bases. The CDR3 spells CASSLAVSGASEQFF. CDR3 bases read: TGCGCCAGCAGCTTGGCCGTCTCTGGGGCTAGTGAG.

Many counts were recorded for this clone. Sequencing ends 3 residues short of the CDR3 end; the germline J gene provides the rest. The chain recombines TRBV6-2 or TRBV6-3 with TRBJ1-1, with D tentatively TRBD1 (5 bases). CDR1 and CDR2 (germline): MNHEY, SVGEGT. V was pared by 2 bases and J by 5 bases, with 12 bases between. This CDR3 comprises 14 residues. Partial CDR3 DNA: TGTGCCAGCAGTTACGACAGAAGACCGACTGAA. Amino acids: CASSYDRRPTE. The CDR3, in full, reads CASSYDRRPTEAFF.

This clone has a handful of counts. This chain's CDR3 is CAWSVRGADNSPLHF. CDR3 DNA, as far as it was read: TGTGCCTGGAGTGTACGGGGGGCTGATAATTCACCC. The genes are TRBV30 and TRBJ1-6; D perhaps matches TRBD1 (6 bases). The read comes to an end 3 residues before the CDR3 does, leaving the germline J gene to fill in the end. The CDR3 covers 15 residues. V lost 0 bases and J lost 5, with 11 bases in between. Germline-derived CDR1 and CDR2 are GTSNPN and SVGIG (reference sequence).

The sample holds a few counts of this clone. From the germline J gene comes the end of the CDR3, since the read stops 3 residues before it. This chain joins TRBV7-2 and TRBJ2-3; 8 bases are a match to TRBD1. This CDR3 region has 15 residues. Germline lookup yields CDR1 SGHTA and CDR2 FQGNSA. Trimming cost V 3 bases and J 3 bases; bases outside gene matches: 5. The sequenced CDR3 bases are TGTGCCAGCAGCTTGGGACAGGTCTTAACAGATACG. Encoded protein: CASSLGQVLTDT. The whole CDR3 protein is CASSLGQVLTDTQYF. The whole variable domain, remainder taken from reference TRBV7-2 and TRBJ2-3, is GAGVSQSPSNKVTEKGKDVELRCDPISGHTALYWYRQSLGQGLEFLIYFQGNSAPDKSGLPSDRFSAERTGGSVSTLTIQRTQQEDSAVYLCASSLGQVLTDTQYFGPGTRLTVL.

For this clone: The read halts 3 residues ahead of the CDR3 end, with the missing end drawn from the germline J gene. The chain is built from TRBV30 and TRBJ2-1; 7 nucleotides line up with TRBD1. This CDR3 spans 16 amino acids. Germline CDR1 reads GTSNPN; CDR2 reads SVGIG (reference sequence). J was trimmed by 3 bases and V by 0 bases; bases with no gene match: 8. CDR3 DNA (partial): TGTGCCTGGAGTGTACTCGGGACAGCCAACTACAATGAG. It encodes CAWSVLGTANYNE. The full CDR3 protein is CAWSVLGTANYNEQFF.

This clone was detected many times. The read gets to within 3 residues of the CDR3 end, and the germline J gene fills in the rest. V gene TRBV7-2 combines with J gene TRBJ1-1, with D perhaps TRBD1 (6 bases). The CDR3 consists of 15 residues. The V end lost 4 bases, the J end lost 0 bases, and 12 bases lay between the germline ends. CDR1 is SGHTA, CDR2 FQGNSA, per germline. The part of the CDR3 DNA that was read is TGTGCCAGCAGCTCCTACGGACAGTTGAACACTGAA. Translated, it gives CASSSYGQLNTE. The full CDR3 reads CASSSYGQLNTEAFF.

The table lists this clone with a few counts. With the read ending 3 residues before the CDR3 end, the germline J gene is used to fill in that end. The V and J genes are TRBV5-3 and TRBJ2-2, with a tentative D call TRBD2 (6 bases). TRBV5-3 is marked as an open reading frame, function uncertain. The CDR3 length is 15 residues. V was trimmed by 1 base and J by 2 bases, leaving 9 bases between them. The sequenced CDR3 bases are TGTGCCAGAAGCTTGTGGAGGGGAAACACCGGGGAG. Amino acid sequence: CARSLWRGNTGE. In full, the CDR3 reads CARSLWRGNTGELFF.

This clone rates as medium-sized. The CDR3 end is not reached by the read, which stops 3 residues before it; the germline J gene fills it in. The V call is TRBV30, the J call TRBJ1-4, with D possibly being TRBD1 (5 bases). Looked up from germline, CDR1 is GTSNPN and CDR2 is SVGIG (reference sequence). This CDR3 has 15 residues. Between the trimmed V and J ends, which lost 3 bases and 3 bases, there was a span of 14 bases. The chain's CDR3 is CAWSGGPRSNEKLFF. Incomplete CDR3 DNA: TGTGCCTGGAGCGGGGGTCCGCGGTCTAATGAAAAA.

This clone was recorded a few times. CDR3 loop: CASFRLAIPDTQYF. The sequenced CDR3 bases are TGTGCCAGCTTCCGACTAGCGATCCCAGATACG. V usage is TRBV2 and J usage is TRBJ2-3; the match to TRBD2 covers 8 bases. The read terminates 3 residues ahead of where the CDR3 ends, so the germline J gene completes it. The CDR3 consists of 14 residues. CDR1 is SNHLY and CDR2 is FYNNEI in the germline V gene. After removal of 8 bases from V and 4 bases from J, the junction contained 8 bases not matched to a gene.

This clone was recorded a few times. The CDR3 end falls 3 residues outside the read, so it is completed with the germline J gene. The chain carries TRBV7-8 and TRBJ2-1, with a tentative D call TRBD1 (5 bases). The CDR3 totals 16 residues. V shed 2 bases and J shed 2 bases, with 13 bases lying between them. Germline CDR1 reads SGHVS; CDR2 reads FQNEAQ. The sequenced CDR3 bases are TGTGCCAGCAGCTTAACCCGACAGACAACCTACAATGAG. This translates into CASSLTRQTTYNE. The CDR3 reads in full as CASSLTRQTTYNEQFF.

This clone was recorded a few times. The read finishes 3 residues shy of the CDR3 end, and the germline J gene is used to complete it. V gene TRBV13 combines with J gene TRBJ2-7; 8 nucleotides match TRBD1. There are 14 residues in the CDR3. The V gene's germline CDR1 is PRHDT and CDR2 FYEKMQ (reference sequence). V trimming: 5 bases; J trimming: 6 bases; junction bases outside the gene matches: 9. The sequenced CDR3 bases are TGTGCCAGCAGCCCTTCCCCCAGGGGGCTCGAG. It encodes CASSPSPRGLE. The CDR3 in its entirety is CASSPSPRGLEQYF.

This clone has more than one count but fewer than ten. The CDR3 end falls 3 residues outside the read, so it is completed with the germline J gene. The chain combines TRBV19 with TRBJ1-2, with TRBD1 identical over 7 bases. Losses at the gene ends were 10 bases for V and 4 bases for J; bases not matched to a gene: 12. The CDR3 runs to 14 residues. The germline V gene has CDR1 LNHDA and CDR2 SQIVND (reference sequence). CDR3 in amino acids: CATTTGAYAYGYTF. The CDR3 bases that were read are TGTGCCACTACTACAGGGGCGTACGCCTATGGC.

In the case of this clone: The read is 3 residues too short to cover the CDR3 end, so that end is filled in from the germline J gene. The J gene is TRBJ1-2, the V gene TRBV2, with D perhaps matching TRBD1 (5 bases). Germline CDR1 SNHLY, CDR2 FYNNEI. The CDR3 spans 15 residues. The CDR3 is CASSEEGAGLVGYTF. CDR3 DNA (partial): TGTGCCAGCAGTGAAGAAGGGGCAGGGCTCGTCGGC.